The entry below gives a single T cell receptor beta chain sequence along with its context. V lost 5 bases, J lost 5 bases, and 4 bases stayed unmatched. CDR1 is LGHDT and CDR2 is YNNKEL in the germline V gene (reference sequence). The CDR3 is 13 amino acids. This sample was taken from a study of blood T cell repertoires in COVID-19. About the research overall: The origin of the acute and convalescent COVID-19 samples was the United States, Italy and Spain. In each case, the material was cDNA or gDNA derived from T cells, B-cell-depleted T cells, or PBMCs.

Methods used by the authors: From reference gene primer amplification, estimates of nucleated cell counts were derived. Measured with immunoSEQ multiplex PCR; TCRdb has only the in-frame clones, and not every one. The DNA gave D and trimming, while V, J and clone size come from that table. The sample contains around 88,000 clones, approximately 81% of which appear only once. This sequence joins TRBV3-1 (or the pseudogene TRBV3-2) and TRBJ1-2; TRBD1 aligns across 8 bases. The source of this sequence is a woman of 80 years or more with acute or convalescent COVID-19. The sequencing sample was made of peripheral blood. This chain's CDR3 is CASSSRGRYGYTF. DNA for the CDR3: TGTGCCAGCAGCTCCAGGGGGCGTTATGGCTACACCTTC.